The 9 T cell receptor beta chains below all came from one sample that was sequenced in a study of T cells expressing NK-cell markers. With the 5' RACE reads reprocessed, TCRdb shows one record per CDR3 protein and no DNA. The specimen's table records roughly 390,000 distinct CDR3 sequences. Sequencing used blood T cells: a sorted CD56 or NKG2C T cell subset, CD4+ or CD8+ T cells, or bulk PBMC T cells (not recorded which). The receptors were gathered from a woman aged 45 to 65 in good health.

The V and J genes are TRBV4-1 and TRBJ1-4; lacking DNA, the TRBD1 call made by TCRdb goes unchecked. Germline CDR1 is MGHRA and CDR2 is YSYEKL. This CDR3 has 14 residues. Here the CDR3 reads CASMTGVFGEKLFF.

The chain carries TRBV7-3 and TRBJ2-7. The CDR3 spans 13 residues. CDR1 SGHTA and CDR2 FQGTGA come from the germline V gene. The chain's CDR3 is CASSSLESYEQYF.

V is TRBV5-1 and J is TRBJ2-7; TCRdb proposes TRBD2, but this gene call is untestable without DNA. The CDR3 consists of 15 residues. Per the germline V gene, CDR1 is SGHRS and CDR2 is YFSETQ. Here the CDR3 reads CASSSLAGTEAEQYF.

V is TRBV9 and J is TRBJ2-1; TCRdb calls TRBD2, which cannot be checked without DNA. Looked up from germline, CDR1 is SGDLS and CDR2 is YYNGEE. This CDR3 has 15 residues. The CDR3 sequence is CASSVAGVRSGEQFF.

The V gene is TRBV20-1, the J gene TRBJ1-4; TCRdb proposes TRBD1, but this gene call is untestable without DNA. The germline V gene has CDR1 DFQATT and CDR2 SNEGSKA (reference sequence). There are 14 residues in the CDR3. CDR3: CSAGPRGNNEKLFF.

V gene TRBV27 combines with J gene TRBJ2-3. This CDR3 is built from 16 residues. Germline CDR1 reads MNHEY; CDR2 reads SMNVEV (reference sequence). CDR3 in amino acids: CASSLYPSISTDTQYF.

This sequence joins TRBV12-3 or TRBV12-4 and TRBJ2-6; no DNA is available, so the TRBD1 call from TCRdb remains unchecked. This CDR3 comprises 16 residues. The CDR3 here is CASSRMAGGGANVLTF.

The chain joins TRBV10-3 to TRBJ1-1. The germline gives CDR1 ENHRY, CDR2 SYGVKD. This CDR3 contains 15 residues. CDR3: CAISELSVENTEAFF.

This chain connects TRBV5-6 to TRBJ2-3; TCRdb's assignment of TRBD1 cannot be checked, as there is no DNA. Germline lookup yields CDR1 SGHDT and CDR2 YYEEEE. CDR3 length equals 14 residues. CDR3 sequence reads: CASSERTGADTQYF.